This paragraph covers one TCR beta chain sequence. The data derive from a study of glioma-infiltrating T cells after dendritic cell vaccination. Specified time point: after dendritic cell vaccination, including at tumor progression/relapse. Looked up from germline, CDR1 is SGHVS and CDR2 is FNYEAQ. The CDR3 contains 16 residues. Trimming pared 2 bases from V and 4 bases from J, leaving 17 bases between. TCRdb's table, derived via immunoSEQ multiplex PCR, lists solely in-frame clones and lacks some. Of 85,000 or so clones listed, roughly 85% were seen once; the top ten hold under 8.5%. Sequencing used blood, obtained after dendritic cell vaccination. This TCR derives from a human donor with glioblastoma. J is TRBJ2-5 and V is TRBV7-6, with a possible D match to TRBD1 (6 bases). This chain's CDR3 is CASSLRRSTGRETQYF. Here the CDR3 DNA reads TGTGCCAGCAGCTTAAGGCGCTCGACAGGTAGAGAGACCCAGTACTTC.